This T cell receptor beta chain was identified during a study of shared T cell receptors in the human thymus. This table comes from immunoSEQ multiplex PCR, and its TCRdb copy is limited to in-frame clones, with some not included. The table includes 540,000 or so clones, around 78% detected once. Only a few counts were recorded for this clone. These data were also reused for a study on human thymus T cells. As that study records: From resections taken during corrective heart surgery, the thymus tissue was obtained. Related work showed strongly overlapping thymic repertoires across unrelated individuals.

This receptor was obtained from a boy in the first two years of life with a congenital heart defect. The sequencing input was thymocytes.

Here the CDR3 reads CASSRSSTNEKLFF. The DNA for the CDR3 is TGTGCCAGCAGCCGGTCCTCAACTAATGAAAAACTGTTTTTT. The rearrangement uses TRBV5-6 and TRBJ1-4, with unresolved D. The CDR3 is made up of 14 amino acids. Germline values: CDR1 SGHDT, CDR2 YYEEEE. Trimming shortened V by 4 bases and J by 0 bases, and 7 bases separated the two germline ends.